The rows below give T cell receptor beta chains drawn from one sample of a study of shared clonotypes between healthy human individuals. Libraries were prepared by immunoSEQ multiplex PCR; TCRdb keeps only in-frame clonotypes and omits some of them. The table includes 100,000 to 130,000 clones, around 68% detected once. Specimen: memory CD8+ T cells sorted from blood. Receptors originate from a woman aged 30 to 39 in good health. CDR3s include the opening cysteine and the closing phenylalanine or tryptophan. A D gene is named only where the DNA matches it firmly. Clone sizes are given selectively: once, few, many, or a class where the clone is expanded.

V	size	length	J	D	DNA	CDR3
TRBV5-6	-	15	TRBJ2-1	-	TGTGCCAGCAGCTTGAATAGCGTCGCCTACAATGAGCAGTTCTTC	CASSLNSVAYNEQFF
TRBV6-1	few	15	TRBJ2-3	TRBD2	TGTGCCAGCACGGGACTAGCGGGAAGCACAGATACGCAGTATTTT	CASTGLAGSTDTQYF
TRBV28	-	17	TRBJ2-7	-	TGTGCCAGCAGTTTGCGTGGGGGGACAGTTTCCTCCTACGAGCAGTACTTC	CASSLRGGTVSSYEQYF
TRBV27	few	13	TRBJ1-2	-	TGTGCCAGCAGTGGAGCAGGGGCTGGCGGCTACACCTTC	CASSGAGAGGYTF
TRBV25-1	-	15	TRBJ1-1	TRBD1	TGTGCCAGCAGTGAATTGGGACAGGGATATACTGAAGCTTTCTTT	CASSELGQGYTEAFF
TRBV5-6	-	14	TRBJ1-2	-	TGTGCCAGCAGCGAGTTCGGGGACCACTATGGCTACACCTTC	CASSEFGDHYGYTF
TRBV6-6	many	14	TRBJ2-7	-	TGTGCCAGCAGTTACTCAGGGAATCCCAACGAGCAGTACTTC	CASSYSGNPNEQYF
TRBV4-1	-	15	TRBJ2-1	TRBD1	TGCGCCAGCAGCCAAGACAGGGGGAATCACAATGAGCAGTTCTTC	CASSQDRGNHNEQFF
TRBV10-2	-	13	TRBJ2-1	-	TGCGCCAGCAGTGTCGGCGTGGACAATGAGCAGTTCTTC	CASSVGVDNEQFF
TRBV2	-	14	TRBJ2-7	-	TGTGCCAGCTGCGGAGAGGACAGCTCCTACGAGCAGTACTTC	CASCGEDSSYEQYF
TRBV28	-	20	TRBJ2-3	TRBD2	TGTGCCAGCAGTCTGTGGACTAGCGGGAGGGCCGGATCTAGCACAGATACGCAGTATTTT	CASSLWTSGRAGSSTDTQYF
TRBV5-4	-	15	TRBJ2-3	-	TGTGCCAGCAGCCCGGACAGCGCCCGGACAGATACGCAGTATTTT	CASSPDSARTDTQYF
TRBV7-3	-	15	TRBJ2-7	-	TGTGCCAGCAGCCCCACAGCGGAACTCTACTACGAGCAGTACTTC	CASSPTAELYYEQYF
TRBV27	-	19	TRBJ2-5	TRBD2	TGTGCCAGCAGCCAATCCGTGACTAGCGGGAGCCTACAGGGCGAGACCCAGTACTTC	CASSQSVTSGSLQGETQYF
TRBV25-1	-	12	TRBJ1-2	-	TGTGCCAGCAGTGGGGACGGCTATGGCTACACCTTC	CASSGDGYGYTF
TRBV13	many	14	TRBJ1-2	-	TGTGCCAGCAGCCGGGAAACGGAGGGCTATGGCTACACCTTC	CASSRETEGYGYTF
TRBV6-5	-	16	TRBJ2-1	TRBD2	TGTGCCAGCAGTTCTACTTGGGGGAGGGACTACAATGAGCAGTTCTTC	CASSSTWGRDYNEQFF
TRBV7-8	-	16	TRBJ2-1	-	TGTGCCAGCAGCTTAATTGTCGGGAGCTCCTACAATGAGCAGTTCTTC	CASSLIVGSSYNEQFF
TRBV6-1	-	13	TRBJ2-5	-	TGTGCCAGCAGTGATTGGATCCAAGAGACCCAGTACTTC	CASSDWIQETQYF
TRBV28	once	16	TRBJ1-2	-	TGTGCCAGCAGTTTCGTAGTGGGCGCGGCTTTGCTTGGCTACACCTTC	CASSFVVGAALLGYTF
TRBV4-2	-	18	TRBJ1-2	-	TGTGCCAGCAGCTTGGACAATCTGGGGTCTACCTCTAACTATGGCTACACCTTC	CASSLDNLGSTSNYGYTF
TRBV6-4	-	16	TRBJ2-6	-	TGTGCCAGCAGTGACTCGAGCGGCTCTGGGGCCAACGTCCTGACTTTC	CASSDSSGSGANVLTF
TRBV6-1	many	17	TRBJ1-1	TRBD1	TGTGCCAGCAGTGAATCCGCAGGGGGGAGCGGGAACACTGAAGCTTTCTTT	CASSESAGGSGNTEAFF
TRBV7-6	-	12	TRBJ1-2	-	TGTGCCAGCAGCTGGGGGGTCGATGGCTACACCTTC	CASSWGVDGYTF
TRBV2	-	16	TRBJ2-2	TRBD2	TGTGCCAGACCGAAAGGGACTAGCGGAAACACCGGGGAGCTGTTTTTT	CARPKGTSGNTGELFF
TRBV27	-	18	TRBJ2-2	TRBD2	TGTGCCAGCAGTTCCCGGACTAGCGGGAGGTTTGGCACCGGGGAGCTGTTTTTT	CASSSRTSGRFGTGELFF